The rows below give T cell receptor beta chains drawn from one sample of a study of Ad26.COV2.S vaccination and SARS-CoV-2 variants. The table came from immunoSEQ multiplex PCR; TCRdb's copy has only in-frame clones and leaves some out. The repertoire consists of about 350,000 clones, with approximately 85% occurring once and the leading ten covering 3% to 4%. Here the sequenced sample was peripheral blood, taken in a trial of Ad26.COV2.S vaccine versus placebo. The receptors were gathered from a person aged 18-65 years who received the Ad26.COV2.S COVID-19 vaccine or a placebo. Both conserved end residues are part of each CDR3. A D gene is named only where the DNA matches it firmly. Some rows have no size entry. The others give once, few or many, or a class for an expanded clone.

CDR3 DNA: TGTGCCAGTAGTATCGGCGCGGGGATGAACACTGAAGCTTTCTTT; CDR3 protein: CASSIGAGMNTEAFF; clone size: .; V gene: TRBV19; J gene: TRBJ1-1; D gene: .
CDR3 DNA: TGCAGTGCTAGACAAACAGATACGCAGTATTTT; CDR3 protein: CSARQTDTQYF; clone size: .; V gene: TRBV20-1; J gene: TRBJ2-3; D gene: .
CDR3 DNA: TGCGCCAGCCTGGACGCCCGAGTTAACACCGGGGAGCTGTTTTTT; CDR3 protein: CASLDARVNTGELFF; clone size: .; V gene: TRBV5-1; J gene: TRBJ2-2; D gene: .
CDR3 DNA: TGCGCCAGCAGCCTGACTAGCGTCTCGAGCAACATTCAGTACTTC; CDR3 protein: CASSLTSVSSNIQYF; clone size: many; V gene: TRBV5-1; J gene: TRBJ2-4; D gene: TRBD2
CDR3 DNA: TGTGCCAGCAGTGCTTGGGGAGGAGTGCAGGGCAGATATGGCTACACCTTC; CDR3 protein: CASSAWGGVQGRYGYTF; clone size: .; V gene: TRBV27; J gene: TRBJ1-2; D gene: .
CDR3 DNA: TGTGCCAGCAGCAAAGGAAACAGTCACTACGAGCAGTACTTC; CDR3 protein: CASSKGNSHYEQYF; clone size: .; V gene: TRBV21-1; J gene: TRBJ2-7; D gene: .
CDR3 DNA: TGTGCCAGTAGTATTATGGACAGCCTCAATCAGCCCCAGCATTTT; CDR3 protein: CASSIMDSLNQPQHF; clone size: .; V gene: TRBV19; J gene: TRBJ1-5; D gene: .
CDR3 DNA: TGTGCCAGCAGCACGCTAGCGGGAGGGCCCTACGAGCAGTACTTC; CDR3 protein: CASSTLAGGPYEQYF; clone size: .; V gene: TRBV11-2; J gene: TRBJ2-7; D gene: TRBD2
CDR3 DNA: TGTGCCACAGCTCCGTTACAGGGATACAATGAGCAGTTCTTC; CDR3 protein: CATAPLQGYNEQFF; clone size: many; V gene: TRBV10-3; J gene: TRBJ2-1; D gene: .
CDR3 DNA: TGTGCCAGCAGTTTTGGTGGGACAGGGGAGAACACTGAAGCTTTCTTT; CDR3 protein: CASSFGGTGENTEAFF; clone size: .; V gene: TRBV28; J gene: TRBJ1-1; D gene: TRBD1
CDR3 DNA: TGCGCCAGCAGCTTGGGCTACACCTACACAGATACGCAGTATTTT; CDR3 protein: CASSLGYTYTDTQYF; clone size: .; V gene: TRBV5-1; J gene: TRBJ2-3; D gene: .
CDR3 DNA: TGTGCCAGCGACAGGGGAGGTGAAAAACTGTTTTTT; CDR3 protein: CASDRGGEKLFF; clone size: .; V gene: TRBV28; J gene: TRBJ1-4; D gene: TRBD1
CDR3 DNA: TGTGCCTGGAGTGAAGAAGTGACCTACGAGCAGTACTTC; CDR3 protein: CAWSEEVTYEQYF; clone size: .; V gene: TRBV30; J gene: TRBJ2-7; D gene: .
CDR3 DNA: TGTGCCAGTAGTATAGCGGACAGGGCCTACGAGCAGTACTTC; CDR3 protein: CASSIADRAYEQYF; clone size: .; V gene: TRBV19; J gene: TRBJ2-7; D gene: TRBD1
CDR3 DNA: TGCGCCAGCAGCCTTGGCTCGGTCAGCGGGAGACCGGAGACCCAGTACTTC; CDR3 protein: CASSLGSVSGRPETQYF; clone size: .; V gene: TRBV5-1; J gene: TRBJ2-5; D gene: TRBD2
CDR3 DNA: TGTGCCAGCAGTCCCGAGTTTGGTAGCACAGATACGCAGTATTTT; CDR3 protein: CASSPEFGSTDTQYF; clone size: .; V gene: TRBV27; J gene: TRBJ2-3; D gene: .
CDR3 DNA: TGTGCCACCTCCTCGGCGGGAGCCCTCTCCTACGAGCAGTACTTC; CDR3 protein: CATSSAGALSYEQYF; clone size: .; V gene: TRBV6-5; J gene: TRBJ2-7; D gene: TRBD2
CDR3 DNA: TGTGCCAGCAGTGAAGCGGGGGACAGGGTGGAAGAGACCGGGGAGCTGTTTTTT; CDR3 protein: CASSEAGDRVEETGELFF; clone size: .; V gene: TRBV2; J gene: TRBJ2-2; D gene: TRBD1
CDR3 DNA: TGCGCCAGCAGCCAAGTGCTTTCAGCGGGGGCTTACAATGAGCAGTTCTTC; CDR3 protein: CASSQVLSAGAYNEQFF; clone size: .; V gene: TRBV5-1; J gene: TRBJ2-1; D gene: TRBD2
CDR3 DNA: TGCGCCAGCAGTGAGGAAGTTTACGGGGGGGGAACCGGGGAGCTGTTTTTT; CDR3 protein: CASSEEVYGGGTGELFF; clone size: .; V gene: TRBV10-1; J gene: TRBJ2-2; D gene: TRBD2
CDR3 DNA: TGTGCCTGGAGCCACAACAGGGGAGCCTCTGGAAACACCATATATTTT; CDR3 protein: CAWSHNRGASGNTIYF; clone size: .; V gene: TRBV30; J gene: TRBJ1-3; D gene: TRBD1
CDR3 DNA: TGTGCCAGCAGTTCCGAAACTAAACGCTACGAGCAGTACTTC; CDR3 protein: CASSSETKRYEQYF; clone size: .; V gene: TRBV6-2/TRBV6-3; J gene: TRBJ2-7; D gene: .
CDR3 DNA: TGTGCCAGCAGCTTAGGGGCAGTCGTCTCCTACGAGCAGTACTTC; CDR3 protein: CASSLGAVVSYEQYF; clone size: .; V gene: TRBV7-2; J gene: TRBJ2-7; D gene: .
CDR3 DNA: TGTGCCACCAGCAGAGACAACAGAAACTATGGCTACACCTTC; CDR3 protein: CATSRDNRNYGYTF; clone size: .; V gene: TRBV15; J gene: TRBJ1-2; D gene: .
CDR3 DNA: TGTGCCAGCTCATCCCTGGGGTGGACCGGGACAGGGGGGAACACTGAAGCTTTCTTT; CDR3 protein: CASSSLGWTGTGGNTEAFF; clone size: .; V gene: TRBV18; J gene: TRBJ1-1; D gene: TRBD1
CDR3 DNA: TGTGCCAGCAGTGAATCGATCGGGGTGGTCGAGCAGTACTTC; CDR3 protein: CASSESIGVVEQYF; clone size: .; V gene: TRBV2; J gene: TRBJ2-7; D gene: .
CDR3 DNA: TGTGCCAGCAGGATTTTAAACGACGTTGTCTTCGAGCAGTTCTTC; CDR3 protein: CASRILNDVVFEQFF; clone size: few; V gene: TRBV7-9; J gene: TRBJ2-1; D gene: .
CDR3 DNA: TGTGCCTGGGCCCGGGACAGGGTTACCGGGGAGCTGTTTTTT; CDR3 protein: CAWARDRVTGELFF; clone size: .; V gene: TRBV30; J gene: TRBJ2-2; D gene: TRBD1
CDR3 DNA: TGTGCCAGCTCACCGCAACAGGGGGGGGAGACCCAGTACTTC; CDR3 protein: CASSPQQGGETQYF; clone size: few; V gene: TRBV18; J gene: TRBJ2-5; D gene: .
CDR3 DNA: TGTGCCTGGGAGGAGCGGGAGGGCATCGAGACCCAGTACTTC; CDR3 protein: CAWEEREGIETQYF; clone size: .; V gene: TRBV30; J gene: TRBJ2-5; D gene: TRBD2
CDR3 DNA: TGTGCCTGGAGTTCGGGGAATCAGCCCCAGCATTTT; CDR3 protein: CAWSSGNQPQHF; clone size: .; V gene: TRBV30; J gene: TRBJ1-5; D gene: .
CDR3 DNA: TGTGCCAGCAGTGATACGGGGAGGGGGCCCACCGGGGAGCTGTTTTTT; CDR3 protein: CASSDTGRGPTGELFF; clone size: .; V gene: TRBV25-1; J gene: TRBJ2-2; D gene: .
CDR3 DNA: TGTGCCAGCAGCTCCCGTCGACTAGCGGCTTCCTACGAGCAGTACTTC; CDR3 protein: CASSSRRLAASYEQYF; clone size: once; V gene: TRBV11-2; J gene: TRBJ2-7; D gene: TRBD2
CDR3 DNA: TGTGCCAGCCCCGCTAGCGGGGCTGCAAACAATGAGCAGTTCTTC; CDR3 protein: CASPASGAANNEQFF; clone size: .; V gene: TRBV28; J gene: TRBJ2-1; D gene: TRBD2
CDR3 DNA: TGTGCCAGCAGCTCTCCCGGCCGCTCTGGAAACACCATATATTTT; CDR3 protein: CASSSPGRSGNTIYF; clone size: .; V gene: TRBV5-5; J gene: TRBJ1-3; D gene: .
CDR3 DNA: TGTGCCAGCAGCTTAGAGGGACTAGCGAACACAGATACGCAGTATTTT; CDR3 protein: CASSLEGLANTDTQYF; clone size: .; V gene: TRBV11-2; J gene: TRBJ2-3; D gene: TRBD2
CDR3 DNA: TGCGCCAGCAGCTTGGCCGGGACTAGCGGCGAGACCCAGTACTTC; CDR3 protein: CASSLAGTSGETQYF; clone size: .; V gene: TRBV5-1; J gene: TRBJ2-5; D gene: TRBD2
CDR3 DNA: TGCGCCAGCAGTCAAATACGACTAGCAGGTGGTTTGAAGACCCAGTACTTC; CDR3 protein: CASSQIRLAGGLKTQYF; clone size: .; V gene: TRBV23-1; J gene: TRBJ2-5; D gene: TRBD2
CDR3 DNA: TGTGCCAGCAGTGCCACCGGGACAGGGGGGCGAGCCTACGAGCAGTACTTC; CDR3 protein: CASSATGTGGRAYEQYF; clone size: once; V gene: TRBV27; J gene: TRBJ2-7; D gene: TRBD1
CDR3 DNA: TGTGCCAGCTCACCAGACAGGAGCTCCTACGAGCAGTACTTC; CDR3 protein: CASSPDRSSYEQYF; clone size: .; V gene: TRBV18; J gene: TRBJ2-7; D gene: .
CDR3 DNA: TGCGCCAGCAAAACGGCTACCACAGATACGCAGTATTTT; CDR3 protein: CASKTATTDTQYF; clone size: .; V gene: TRBV5-1; J gene: TRBJ2-3; D gene: .
CDR3 DNA: TGTGCCAGCAGTTACAGCGGAGGGCCCTACGAGCAGTACTTC; CDR3 protein: CASSYSGGPYEQYF; clone size: .; V gene: TRBV6-5; J gene: TRBJ2-7; D gene: .
CDR3 DNA: TGTGCCAGCAGTTGGCAAAGCAATCAGCCCCAGCATTTT; CDR3 protein: CASSWQSNQPQHF; clone size: .; V gene: TRBV6-2/TRBV6-3; J gene: TRBJ1-5; D gene: .
CDR3 DNA: TGTGCCAGCTCACCAGGTACCAGCTCCTACGAGCAGTACTTC; CDR3 protein: CASSPGTSSYEQYF; clone size: .; V gene: TRBV18; J gene: TRBJ2-7; D gene: .
CDR3 DNA: TGTGCCAGTAGAGCGTGGGAGCCCAGGGGCGGTAGCTCCTACAATGAGCAGTTCTTC; CDR3 protein: CASRAWEPRGGSSYNEQFF; clone size: .; V gene: TRBV19; J gene: TRBJ2-1; D gene: .
CDR3 DNA: TGTGCTAGTGGTCCGGTGGGCCCCGAAAAACTGTTTTTT; CDR3 protein: CASGPVGPEKLFF; clone size: .; V gene: TRBV12-5; J gene: TRBJ1-4; D gene: .
CDR3 DNA: TGTGCCAGCAGTTACTCGGCAGGGGGCCCGGGCGGTGGCTACACCTTC; CDR3 protein: CASSYSAGGPGGGYTF; clone size: many; V gene: TRBV6-5; J gene: TRBJ1-2; D gene: TRBD1
CDR3 DNA: TGTGCCAGCAGCTCGCCGAGCACAGATACGCAGTATTTT; CDR3 protein: CASSSPSTDTQYF; clone size: few; V gene: TRBV7-2; J gene: TRBJ2-3; D gene: .
CDR3 DNA: TGTGCCAGCAGTGAGAACACAGCGACACCTGGGGAAGAGACCCAGTACTTC; CDR3 protein: CASSENTATPGEETQYF; clone size: few; V gene: TRBV6-1; J gene: TRBJ2-5; D gene: .
CDR3 DNA: TGTGCCAGCAGCGTAGTAGGGGTGTCCCACGAGCAGTACTTC; CDR3 protein: CASSVVGVSHEQYF; clone size: .; V gene: TRBV9; J gene: TRBJ2-7; D gene: .
CDR3 DNA: TGTGCCAGCAGCACCCGCCGGGACAGGGAATACGAGCAGTACTTC; CDR3 protein: CASSTRRDREYEQYF; clone size: .; V gene: TRBV21-1; J gene: TRBJ2-7; D gene: .
CDR3 DNA: TGTGCCAGCAGTAAACATGTAGGGGGTGCAAATACGCAGTATTTT; CDR3 protein: CASSKHVGGANTQYF; clone size: .; V gene: TRBV2; J gene: TRBJ2-3; D gene: .
CDR3 DNA: TGTGCCAGTAAACCAACAGGGAACACTGAAGCTTTCTTT; CDR3 protein: CASKPTGNTEAFF; clone size: .; V gene: TRBV19; J gene: TRBJ1-1; D gene: .